The clone carrying this TCR beta chain appeared many times. Its cognate antigen is unknown. This record comes from a study of neurological immune-mediated disorders. Findings and limits, study-wide: The highest TCR clonal expansion occurred in HTLV-1-associated myelopathy; multiple sclerosis fell below healthy controls.

TCRdb called the 5' RACE reads again in MiXCR, with one record for every CDR3 protein. The sample carries about 27,000 distinct CDR3 sequences, around 21% recorded once. With 3 bases removed from V and 7 bases from J, the gap between germline ends came to 15 bases. The CDR3 has 14 residues. Germline loops: CDR1 DFQATT, CDR2 SNEGSKA (reference sequence). The sample taken for sequencing was PBMCs. The sequence derives from a woman aged 55-75 years in good health. The chain recombines TRBV20-1 with TRBJ1-4; no clear D. CDR3 amino acids: CSASQQHGVEKLFF. DNA of the CDR3: TGCAGTGCTAGTCAACAGCACGGCGTTGAAAAACTGTTTTTT.